This T cell receptor (beta chain) was profiled in a study of T cell changes during pregnancy in multiple sclerosis. Method: immunoSEQ multiplex PCR; TCRdb's copy keeps in-frame clones and lacks some. The sample contains about 68,000 clones, approximately 90% of which appear only once. J was trimmed by 4 bases and V by 3 bases; bases with no gene match: 9. The CDR3 length is 15 residues. From germline, CDR1 is SGHRS and CDR2 YFSETQ. The clonotype comes from a female donor with multiple sclerosis, enrolled in a pregnancy study. This chain connects TRBV5-1 to TRBJ1-2; 7 bases line up with TRBD1. The sequencing used peripheral blood, collected in the third trimester of pregnancy. The CDR3 here is CASSSQGGYTYGYTF. Written as DNA, the CDR3 is TGCGCCAGCAGCTCCCAGGGGGGATATACCTATGGCTACACCTTC.